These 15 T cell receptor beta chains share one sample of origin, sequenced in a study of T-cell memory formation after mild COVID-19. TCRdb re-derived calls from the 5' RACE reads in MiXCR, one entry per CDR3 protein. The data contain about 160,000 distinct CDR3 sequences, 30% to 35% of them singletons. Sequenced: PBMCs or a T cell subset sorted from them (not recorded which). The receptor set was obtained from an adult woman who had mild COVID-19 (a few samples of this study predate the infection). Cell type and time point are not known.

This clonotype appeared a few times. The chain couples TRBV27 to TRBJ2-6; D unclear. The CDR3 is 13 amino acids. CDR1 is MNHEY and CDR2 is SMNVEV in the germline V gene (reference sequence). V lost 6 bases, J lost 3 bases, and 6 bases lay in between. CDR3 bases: TGTGCCAGCAGGGTGAGTGGGGCCAACGTCCTGACTTTC. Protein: CASRVSGANVLTF.

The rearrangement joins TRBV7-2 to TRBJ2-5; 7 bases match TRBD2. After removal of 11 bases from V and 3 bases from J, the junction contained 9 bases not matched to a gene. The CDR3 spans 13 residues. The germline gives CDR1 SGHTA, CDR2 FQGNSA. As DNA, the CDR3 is TGTGCCCGGCGGGCGGGAGTCGAAGAGACCCAGTACTTC. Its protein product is CARRAGVEETQYF.

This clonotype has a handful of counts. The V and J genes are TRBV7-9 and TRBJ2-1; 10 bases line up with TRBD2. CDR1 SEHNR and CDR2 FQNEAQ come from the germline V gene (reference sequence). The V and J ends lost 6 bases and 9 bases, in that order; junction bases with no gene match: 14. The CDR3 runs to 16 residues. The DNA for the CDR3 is TGTGCCAGCAGTCCAGTCGCACTAGCGGGGACTCGTGAGCAGTTCTTC. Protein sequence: CASSPVALAGTREQFF.

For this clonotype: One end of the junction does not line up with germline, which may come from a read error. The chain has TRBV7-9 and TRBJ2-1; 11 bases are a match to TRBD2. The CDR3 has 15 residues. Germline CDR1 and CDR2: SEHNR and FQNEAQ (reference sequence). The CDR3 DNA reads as TGTGCCAGCAGCCTAGCGGGGGGCCCCAACAATGAGCAGTTCTTC. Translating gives CASSLAGGPNNEQFF.

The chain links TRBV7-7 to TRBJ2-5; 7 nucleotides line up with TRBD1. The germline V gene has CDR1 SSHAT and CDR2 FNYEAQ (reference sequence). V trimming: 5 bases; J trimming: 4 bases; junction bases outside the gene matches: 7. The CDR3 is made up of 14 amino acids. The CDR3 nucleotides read TGTGCCAGCAGCCTGACAGGGTCCCGAGAGACCCAGTACTTC. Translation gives CASSLTGSRETQYF.

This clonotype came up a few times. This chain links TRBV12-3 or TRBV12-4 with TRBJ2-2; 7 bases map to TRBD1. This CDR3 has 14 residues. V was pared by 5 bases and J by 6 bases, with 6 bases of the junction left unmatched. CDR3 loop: CASSPHRGPGELFF. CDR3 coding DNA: TGTGCCAGCAGTCCTCACAGGGGACCCGGGGAGCTGTTTTTT.

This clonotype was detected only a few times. This CDR3 is CASSQDIRDSYNEQFF. The DNA for the CDR3 is TGTGCCAGCAGCCAAGATATCCGAGACTCCTACAATGAGCAGTTCTTC. The chain is built from TRBV3-1 and TRBJ2-1; D not certain. The ends were cut back, 0 bases at V and 0 bases at J, with 9 bases in the middle. The CDR3 sequence is 16 residues long. Germline CDR1 reads LGHDT; CDR2 reads YNNKEL (reference sequence).

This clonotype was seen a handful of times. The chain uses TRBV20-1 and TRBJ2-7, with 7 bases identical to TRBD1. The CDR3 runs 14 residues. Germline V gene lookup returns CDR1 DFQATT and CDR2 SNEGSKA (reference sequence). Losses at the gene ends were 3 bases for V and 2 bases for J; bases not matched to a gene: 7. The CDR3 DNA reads TGCAGTGCTAGGACCGACAGGGTAACCTACGAGCAGTACTTC. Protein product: CSARTDRVTYEQYF.

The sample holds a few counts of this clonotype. The CDR3 region has the DNA TGTGCCAGCAGTGAGGCACAGAAATTCTTC. Translation: CASSEAQKFF. V is TRBV2 and J is TRBJ2-1; D uncertain. This CDR3 region has 10 residues. V was clipped by 3 bases and J by 16 bases, with 10 bases between them. CDR1 is SNHLY, CDR2 FYNNEI, per germline. The variable domain in full, completed from reference TRBV2 and TRBJ2-1, reads EPEVTQTPSHQVTQMGQEVILRCVPISNHLYFYWYRQILGQKVEFLVSFYNNEISEKSEIFDDQFSVERPDGSNFTLKIRSTKLEDSAMYFCASSEAQKFFGPGTRLTVL.

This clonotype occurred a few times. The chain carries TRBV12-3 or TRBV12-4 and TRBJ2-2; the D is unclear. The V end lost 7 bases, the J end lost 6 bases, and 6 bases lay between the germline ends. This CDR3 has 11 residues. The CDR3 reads CASKYSGELFF. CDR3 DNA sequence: TGTGCCAGCAAATACTCCGGGGAGCTGTTTTTT.

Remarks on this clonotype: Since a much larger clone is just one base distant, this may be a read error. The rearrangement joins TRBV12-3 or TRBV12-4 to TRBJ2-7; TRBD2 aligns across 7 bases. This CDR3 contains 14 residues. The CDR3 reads CASRFGGRGYEQYF. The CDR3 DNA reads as TGTGCCAGCCGTTTTGGAGGGAGGGGCTACGAGCAGTACTTC.

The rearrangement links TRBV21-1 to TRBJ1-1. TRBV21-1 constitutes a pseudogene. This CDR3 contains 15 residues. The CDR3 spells CASSKAWQRNTEAFF. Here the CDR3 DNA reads TGTGCCAGCAGCAAAGCATGGCAGCGGAACACTGAAGCTTTCTTT.

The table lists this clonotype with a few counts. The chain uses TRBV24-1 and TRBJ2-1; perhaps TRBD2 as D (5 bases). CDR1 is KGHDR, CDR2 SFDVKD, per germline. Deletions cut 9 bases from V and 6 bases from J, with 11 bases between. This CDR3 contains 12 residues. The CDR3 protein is CATGGPSNEQFF. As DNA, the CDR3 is TGTGCCACCGGCGGGCCCTCCAATGAGCAGTTCTTC.

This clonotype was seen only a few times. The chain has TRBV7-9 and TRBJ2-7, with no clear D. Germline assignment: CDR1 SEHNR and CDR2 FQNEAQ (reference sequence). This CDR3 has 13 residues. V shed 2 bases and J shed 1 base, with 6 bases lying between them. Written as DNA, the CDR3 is TGTGCCAGCAGCTTATCTGCGTCCTACGAGCAGTACTTC. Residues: CASSLSASYEQYF.

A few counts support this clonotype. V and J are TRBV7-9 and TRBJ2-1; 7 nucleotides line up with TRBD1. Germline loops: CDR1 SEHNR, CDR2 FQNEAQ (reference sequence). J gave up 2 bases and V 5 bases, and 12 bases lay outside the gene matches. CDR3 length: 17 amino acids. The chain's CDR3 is CASSPRTRGGPYNEQFF. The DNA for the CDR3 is TGTGCCAGCAGCCCCCGGACCCGAGGGGGCCCCTACAATGAGCAGTTCTTC.